The TCR beta chain described here comes from a study of blood T cells in healthy people across ages. Study-level results: Unsorted PBMCs ruled out conclusive naive versus antigen-experienced comparison. The long-lived group displayed more naive CD4+ cells, plus higher diversity, than the aged donors did.

The sample holds a few counts of this clonotype. Its antigen is unknown. A second PCR, run for roughly 7 to 12 cycles, used a sample-barcoded 5' primer plus a J-beta primer mix. Tags on each cDNA molecule came from a template-switch adaptor with 12 random nucleotides. MiXCR, applied by TCRdb to the 5' RACE reads, yields one record per CDR3 protein. This sample has 850,000 to 1,000,000 distinct CDR3 sequences; roughly 51% occur once, and the top ten carry about a fifth. The total RNA that was extracted per sample amounted to at least 5.5 micrograms. This CDR3 has 17 amino acids. V dropped 6 bases and J dropped 0 bases, with 19 bases sitting between them. The germline V gene has CDR1 MNHEY and CDR2 SMNVEV (reference sequence).

V gene TRBV27 combines with J gene TRBJ2-3, with D uncertain. The sequenced sample consisted of blood. The source is a woman aged 60 to 75 in good health. The DNA of the CDR3 is TGTGCCAGCAGCCCTCGGTCGGTTCCCACTAGCACAGATACGCAGTATTTT. It encodes CASSPRSVPTSTDTQYF.